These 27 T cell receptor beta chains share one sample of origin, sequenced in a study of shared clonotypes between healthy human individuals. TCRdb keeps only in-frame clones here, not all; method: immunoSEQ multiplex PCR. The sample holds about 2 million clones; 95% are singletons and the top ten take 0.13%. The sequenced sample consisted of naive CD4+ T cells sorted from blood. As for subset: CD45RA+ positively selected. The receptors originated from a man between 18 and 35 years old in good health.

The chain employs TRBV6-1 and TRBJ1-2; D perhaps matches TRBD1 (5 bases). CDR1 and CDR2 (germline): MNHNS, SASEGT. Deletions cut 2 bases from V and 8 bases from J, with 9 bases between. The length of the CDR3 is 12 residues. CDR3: CASSERGWGYTF. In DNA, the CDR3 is TGTGCCAGCAGTGAAAGGGGCTGGGGCTACACCTTC.

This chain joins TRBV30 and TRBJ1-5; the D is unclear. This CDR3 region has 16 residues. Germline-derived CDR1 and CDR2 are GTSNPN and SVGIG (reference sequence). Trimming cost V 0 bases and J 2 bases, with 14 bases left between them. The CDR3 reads CAWSVRRGVRNQPQHF. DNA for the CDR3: TGTGCCTGGAGTGTACGACGGGGAGTCCGCAATCAGCCCCAGCATTTT.

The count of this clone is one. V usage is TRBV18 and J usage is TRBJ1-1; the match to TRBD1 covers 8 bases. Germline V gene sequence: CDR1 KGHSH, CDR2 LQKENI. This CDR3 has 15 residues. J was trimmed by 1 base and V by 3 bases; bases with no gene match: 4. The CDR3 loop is CASSPLDRGNTEAFF. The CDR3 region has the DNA TGTGCCAGCTCACCTTTAGACAGGGGGAACACTGAAGCTTTCTTT.

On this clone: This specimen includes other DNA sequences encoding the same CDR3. This CDR3 reads CASSLVSNEQFF. In DNA form, the CDR3 reads TGTGCCAGCAGCTTAGTTTCGAATGAGCAGTTCTTC. The chain is built from TRBV7-2 and TRBJ2-1; D gene uncertain. V shed 1 base and J shed 7 bases, with 5 bases lying between them. The germline V gene encodes CDR1 SGHTA and CDR2 FQGNSA. The CDR3 extends over 12 amino acids.

The CDR3 nucleotides read TGTGCCAGCAGCAAGGTAGGGGCCAACGTCCTGACTTTC. This codes for CASSKVGANVLTF. This chain connects TRBV27 to TRBJ2-6, with D unclear. From germline, CDR1 is MNHEY and CDR2 SMNVEV (reference sequence). The CDR3 length is 13 residues. V lost 6 bases, J lost 4 bases, and 7 bases lay in between.

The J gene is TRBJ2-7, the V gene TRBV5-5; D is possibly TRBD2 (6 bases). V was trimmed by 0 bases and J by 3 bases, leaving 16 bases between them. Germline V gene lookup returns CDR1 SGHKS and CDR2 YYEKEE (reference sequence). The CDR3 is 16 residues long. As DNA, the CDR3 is TGTGCCAGCAGCTTGGCCCGGGGGTCTGGGAGCTACGAGCAGTACTTC. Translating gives CASSLARGSGSYEQYF.

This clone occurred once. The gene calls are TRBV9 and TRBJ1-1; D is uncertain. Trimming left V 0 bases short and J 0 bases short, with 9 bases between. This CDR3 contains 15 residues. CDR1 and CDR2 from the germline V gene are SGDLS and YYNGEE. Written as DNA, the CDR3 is TGTGCCAGCAGCGTAGGTGCAGACATGAACACTGAAGCTTTCTTT. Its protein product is CASSVGADMNTEAFF.

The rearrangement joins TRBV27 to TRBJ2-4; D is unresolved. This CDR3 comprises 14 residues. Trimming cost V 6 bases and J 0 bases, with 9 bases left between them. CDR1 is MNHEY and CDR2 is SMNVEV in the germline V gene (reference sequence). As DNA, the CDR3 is TGTGCCAGCAGATCGAGAATAGCCAAAAACATTCAGTACTTC. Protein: CASRSRIAKNIQYF.

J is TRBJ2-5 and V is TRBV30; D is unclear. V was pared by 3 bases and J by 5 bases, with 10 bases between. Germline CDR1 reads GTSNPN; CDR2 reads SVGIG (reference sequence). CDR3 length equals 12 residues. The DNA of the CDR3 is TGTGCCTGGAGATTGAATGCGGAGACCCAGTACTTC. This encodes CAWRLNAETQYF.

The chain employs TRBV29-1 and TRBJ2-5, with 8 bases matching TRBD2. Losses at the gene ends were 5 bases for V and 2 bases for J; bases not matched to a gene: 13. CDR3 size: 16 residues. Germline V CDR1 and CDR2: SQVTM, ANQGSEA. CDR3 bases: TGCAGCGTTTCTGAGCTAGCGGGTTGGGATCAAGAGACCCAGTACTTC. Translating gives CSVSELAGWDQETQYF.

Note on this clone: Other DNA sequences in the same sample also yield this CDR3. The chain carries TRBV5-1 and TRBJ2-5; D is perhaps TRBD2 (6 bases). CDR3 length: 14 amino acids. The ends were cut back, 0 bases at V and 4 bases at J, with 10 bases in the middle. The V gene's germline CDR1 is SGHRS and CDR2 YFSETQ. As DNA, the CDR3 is TGCGCCAGCAGCTTGGGCGGGGTTGGAGAGACCCAGTACTTC. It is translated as CASSLGGVGETQYF. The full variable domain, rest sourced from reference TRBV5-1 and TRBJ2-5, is KAGVTQTPRYLIKTRGQQVTLSCSPISGHRSVSWYQQTPGQGLQFLFEYFSETQRNKGNFPGRFSGRQFSNSRSEMNVSTLELGDSALYLCASSLGGVGETQYFGPGTRLLVL.

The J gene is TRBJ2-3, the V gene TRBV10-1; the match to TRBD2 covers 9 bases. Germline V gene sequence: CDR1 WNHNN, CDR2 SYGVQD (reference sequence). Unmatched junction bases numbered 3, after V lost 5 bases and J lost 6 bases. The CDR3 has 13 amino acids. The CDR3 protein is CASSYGLADTQYF. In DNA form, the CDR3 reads TGCGCCAGCAGTTATGGACTAGCGGATACGCAGTATTTT.

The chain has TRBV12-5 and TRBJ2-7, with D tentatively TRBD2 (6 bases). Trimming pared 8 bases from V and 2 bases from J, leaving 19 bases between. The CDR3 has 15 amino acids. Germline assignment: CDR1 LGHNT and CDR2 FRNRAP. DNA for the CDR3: TGTGCTAGTCGGCCCTCGGGGGACGGAACCTACGAGCAGTACTTC. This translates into CASRPSGDGTYEQYF.

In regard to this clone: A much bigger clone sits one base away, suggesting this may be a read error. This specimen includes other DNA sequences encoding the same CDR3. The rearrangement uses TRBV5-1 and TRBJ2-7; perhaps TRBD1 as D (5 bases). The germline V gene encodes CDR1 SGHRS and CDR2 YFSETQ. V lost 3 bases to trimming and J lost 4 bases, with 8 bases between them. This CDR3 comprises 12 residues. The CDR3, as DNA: TGCGCCAGCAGCTCGCAGGGTTACGAGCAGTACTTC. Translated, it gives CASSSQGYEQYF. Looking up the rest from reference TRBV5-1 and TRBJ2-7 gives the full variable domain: KAGVTQTPRYLIKTRGQQVTLSCSPISGHRSVSWYQQTPGQGLQFLFEYFSETQRNKGNFPGRFSGRQFSNSRSEMNVSTLELGDSALYLCASSSQGYEQYFGPGTRLTVT.

Written as DNA, the CDR3 is TGTGCCAGCAGCTCCAGACTAGCGGGGCGCACAGATACGCAGTATTTT. This codes for CASSSRLAGRTDTQYF. The chain uses TRBV7-2 and TRBJ2-3; 11 nucleotides align to TRBD2. CDR3 size: 16 residues. Germline CDR1 reads SGHTA; CDR2 reads FQGNSA. V shed 4 bases and J 1 base; nucleotides not matched to a gene: 4. Supplemented by reference TRBV7-2 and TRBJ2-3, the full variable domain reads GAGVSQSPSNKVTEKGKDVELRCDPISGHTALYWYRQSLGQGLEFLIYFQGNSAPDKSGLPSDRFSAERTGGSVSTLTIQRTQQEDSAVYLCASSSRLAGRTDTQYFGPGTRLTVL.

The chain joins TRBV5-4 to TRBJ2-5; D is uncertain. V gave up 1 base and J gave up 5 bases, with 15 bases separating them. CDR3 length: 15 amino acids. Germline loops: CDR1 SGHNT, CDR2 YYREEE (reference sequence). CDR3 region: CASSLPGSNRETQYF. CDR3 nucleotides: TGTGCCAGCAGCTTGCCGGGCTCAAATAGGGAGACCCAGTACTTC.

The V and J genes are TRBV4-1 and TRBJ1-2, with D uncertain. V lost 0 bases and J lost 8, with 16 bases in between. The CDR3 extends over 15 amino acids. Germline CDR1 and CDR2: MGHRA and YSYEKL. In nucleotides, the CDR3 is TGCGCCAGCAGCCAAGATCGGTGGACCCACGGCGGCTACACCTTC. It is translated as CASSQDRWTHGGYTF.

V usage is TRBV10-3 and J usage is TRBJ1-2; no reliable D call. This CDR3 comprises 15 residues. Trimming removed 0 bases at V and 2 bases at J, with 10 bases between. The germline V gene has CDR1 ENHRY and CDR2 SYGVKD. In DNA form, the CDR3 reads TGTGCCATCAGTGAGTCTCCAGGTACCAACTATGGCTACACCTTC. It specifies CAISESPGTNYGYTF.

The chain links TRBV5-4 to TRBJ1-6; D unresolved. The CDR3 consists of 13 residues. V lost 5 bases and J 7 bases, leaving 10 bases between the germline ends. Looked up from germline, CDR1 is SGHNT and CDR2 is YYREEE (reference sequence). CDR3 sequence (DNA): TGTGCCAGCAGAGTAGGCGGGAATTCACCCCTCCACTTT. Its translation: CASRVGGNSPLHF.

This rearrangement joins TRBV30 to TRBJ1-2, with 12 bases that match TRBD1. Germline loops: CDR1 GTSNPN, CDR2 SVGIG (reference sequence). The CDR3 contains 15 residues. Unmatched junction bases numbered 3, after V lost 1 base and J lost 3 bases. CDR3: CAWSEGTGGYYGYTF. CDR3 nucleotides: TGTGCCTGGAGTGAGGGGACAGGGGGCTACTATGGCTACACCTTC.

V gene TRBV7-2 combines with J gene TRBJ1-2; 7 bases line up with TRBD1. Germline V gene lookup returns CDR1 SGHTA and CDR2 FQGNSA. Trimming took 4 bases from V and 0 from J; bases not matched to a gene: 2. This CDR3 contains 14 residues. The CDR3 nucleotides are TGTGCCAGCAGCTACGGGACAGCTAACTATGGCTACACCTTC. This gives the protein CASSYGTANYGYTF.

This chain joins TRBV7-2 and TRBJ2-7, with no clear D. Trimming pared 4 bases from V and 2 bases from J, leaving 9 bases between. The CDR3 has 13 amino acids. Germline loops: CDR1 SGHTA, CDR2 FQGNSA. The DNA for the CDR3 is TGTGCCAGCAGCTCCTCGCAGACCTACGAGCAGTACTTC. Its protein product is CASSSSQTYEQYF.

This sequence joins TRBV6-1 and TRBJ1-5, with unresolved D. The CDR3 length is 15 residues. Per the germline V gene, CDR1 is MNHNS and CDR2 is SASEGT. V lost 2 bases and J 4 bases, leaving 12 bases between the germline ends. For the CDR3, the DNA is TGTGCCAGCAGTGAAACTCCGGCTGGAAATCAGCCCCAGCATTTT. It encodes CASSETPAGNQPQHF.

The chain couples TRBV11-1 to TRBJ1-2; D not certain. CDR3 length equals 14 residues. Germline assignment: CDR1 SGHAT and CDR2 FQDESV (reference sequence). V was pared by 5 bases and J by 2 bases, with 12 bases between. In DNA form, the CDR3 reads TGTGCCAGCAGCCTCGTGGGTAGAAACTATGGCTACACCTTC. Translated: CASSLVGRNYGYTF.

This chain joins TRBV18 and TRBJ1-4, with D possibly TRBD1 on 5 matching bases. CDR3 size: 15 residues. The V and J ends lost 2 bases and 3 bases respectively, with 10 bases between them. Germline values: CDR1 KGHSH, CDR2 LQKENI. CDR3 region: CASSPTWGSNEKLFF. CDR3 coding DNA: TGTGCCAGCTCACCAACCTGGGGGTCTAATGAAAAACTGTTTTTT.

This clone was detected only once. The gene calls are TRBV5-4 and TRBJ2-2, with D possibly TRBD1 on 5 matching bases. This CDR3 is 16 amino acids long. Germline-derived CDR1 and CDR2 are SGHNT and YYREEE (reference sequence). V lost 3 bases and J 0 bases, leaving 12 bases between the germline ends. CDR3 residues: CASSSRQSANTGELFF. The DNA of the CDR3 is TGTGCCAGCAGCTCCCGACAGAGTGCGAACACCGGGGAGCTGTTTTTT.

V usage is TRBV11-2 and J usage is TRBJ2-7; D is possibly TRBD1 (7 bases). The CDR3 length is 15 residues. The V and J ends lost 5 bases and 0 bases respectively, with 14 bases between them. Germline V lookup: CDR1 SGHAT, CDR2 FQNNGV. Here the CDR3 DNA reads TGTGCCAGCAGCCGCGGGACAGTCAGCTCCTACGAGCAGTACTTC. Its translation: CASSRGTVSSYEQYF.